A selection of T cell receptor beta chains follows, all from one sample in a study of monozygotic twins with inflammatory bowel disease. TCRdb re-analyzed the 5' RACE reads; it lists each CDR3 protein once, without DNA. The sample holds around 140,000 distinct CDR3 sequences. The sample comprised blood. The source is a human donor with ulcerative colitis or Crohn's disease, or a healthy co-twin of an affected twin (not recorded which). Each CDR3 is given with its conserved first and last residue. Fields, in order: J gene, V gene, CDR3 protein.

j_call: TRBJ2-3
v_call: TRBV11-2
cdr3_aa: CASSFRGGRTDTQYF

j_call: TRBJ2-2
v_call: TRBV2
cdr3_aa: CASSEFGLGGELFF

j_call: TRBJ1-1
v_call: TRBV20-1
cdr3_aa: CSARANRDRVGTEAFF

j_call: TRBJ2-5
v_call: TRBV6-5
cdr3_aa: CASSYSRGQETQYF

j_call: TRBJ2-7
v_call: TRBV20-1
cdr3_aa: CSARDLRGPYEQYF

j_call: TRBJ2-3
v_call: TRBV4-1
cdr3_aa: CASGPGGHRTDTQYF

j_call: TRBJ1-1
v_call: TRBV12-5
cdr3_aa: CASGSHMNTEAFF

j_call: TRBJ1-1
v_call: TRBV4-1
cdr3_aa: CASSRQGGGAEAFF

j_call: TRBJ2-1
v_call: TRBV20-1
cdr3_aa: CSARRSVNEQFF

j_call: TRBJ1-6
v_call: TRBV7-2
cdr3_aa: CASSIQGLYNSPLHF

j_call: TRBJ1-1
v_call: TRBV5-1
cdr3_aa: CASSILTRADTEAFF

j_call: TRBJ1-1
v_call: TRBV6-2/TRBV6-3
cdr3_aa: CASSSVTVVNTEAFF

j_call: TRBJ2-2
v_call: TRBV27
cdr3_aa: CASSGDRVAGELFF

j_call: TRBJ1-2
v_call: TRBV20-1
cdr3_aa: CSAWTGHFYGYTF

j_call: TRBJ2-1
v_call: TRBV7-8
cdr3_aa: CASSLDGVNEQFF

j_call: TRBJ2-1
v_call: TRBV28
cdr3_aa: CASSLWVRRGGRNEQFF

j_call: TRBJ1-4
v_call: TRBV7-3
cdr3_aa: CASSPNGGVLFF

j_call: TRBJ1-4
v_call: TRBV5-1
cdr3_aa: CASSLVGMGEKLFF

j_call: TRBJ2-3
v_call: TRBV11-1
cdr3_aa: CASSWWATSGSQTDTQYF

j_call: TRBJ2-7
v_call: TRBV19
cdr3_aa: CASSKQQGLRNEQYF

j_call: TRBJ1-5
v_call: TRBV20-1
cdr3_aa: CSARDRGNLRNQPQHF